The T cell receptor (beta chain) described here comes from a study of CD8+ T cells in alopecia areata. Treatment given: oral pan-JAK inhibitor, 5-10 mg twice daily. The sequencing template was cDNA reverse transcribed from extracted RNA. Measured with immunoSEQ multiplex PCR; TCRdb has only the in-frame clones, and not every one. The data hold roughly 100,000 clones, with approximately 84% observed a single time. The CDR3 has 12 residues. Trimming cost V 1 base and J 3 bases, with 7 bases left between them. Germline values: CDR1 SQVTM, CDR2 ANQGSEA. This TCR came from a human donor with alopecia areata. The rearrangement joins TRBV29-1 to TRBJ2-7; D is unclear. The specimen comprised CD8+ T cells sorted from blood, sampled around week 30, from a patient treated with tofacitinib. CDR3 nucleotide sequence: TGCAGCGTTGAAGGTCTGGGCTACGAGCAGTACTTC. It is translated as CSVEGLGYEQYF.